This T cell receptor beta chain was observed in a study of cytomegalovirus exposure and HLA in healthy donors. Findings and limits, study-wide: As a later analysis showed, several of the most significant clusters appeared to be linked to common viral pathogens. Cytomegalovirus association was assigned to some 160 TCR beta chains. There were some public TCRs occurring in many donors, but most TCR sequences were rare.

Primers included in the PCR were 60 Vbeta and 13 Jbeta primers. Sequencing was performed with immunoSEQ multiplex PCR; in TCRdb, only in-frame clones are kept and a portion is missing. The ten top clones account for approximately 15%, within a sample of roughly 90,000 clones. Turning to this clone: Its matching antigen is unknown.

The sequencing input was PBMCs. This receptor was identified in a man aged 45-65 years in good health and CMV-seropositive.

The CDR3, as DNA: TGCGCCAGCAGCCAATCCATCGGGGTTAACTATGGCTACACCTTC. Translated: CASSQSIGVNYGYTF. The chain is built from TRBV4-3 and TRBJ1-2, with D hard to call. Germline CDR1 and CDR2: LGHNA and YSLEER. This CDR3 region has 15 residues. Trimming took 2 bases from V and 1 from J, leaving 11 bases between them.